This TCR beta chain was recovered during a study of cytomegalovirus exposure and HLA in healthy donors (dated by TCRdb to 2017 to 2019). Regarding the complete study: In an earlier analysis of under 750 of the donors, 276 Gb of sequence data and 117 million unique TCR beta sequences from about 179 million T cells were reported. Of the roughly 430 genotyped donors, 65% to 90% fell in the genetic ancestry cluster associated with self-reported Caucasian donors. Alongside the repertoire data, information on donor age, sex, ethnicity and CMV serostatus was compiled. Roughly five DR-DQ haplotypes were handled as single units for association and clustering, since linkage in the cohort was strong. On average, roughly 200,000 unique TCR beta nucleotide sequences were sequenced per donor among about 400 genotyped donors of the cohort, with about 17% of those sequences being non-productive. In the later analysis, no new phenotypic data were used to find candidate immune exposures; instead, reliance was placed on TCR beta sequences and their occurrence across donors. A later genetic analysis used genome-wide SNP genotypes for about three fifths of the 666 donors, treating that subset as a discovery cohort. The number of typed donors differed by locus: about 620-640 for A, B, C, DRB1 and DQB1; approximately 530 for DQA1; some 590 for DPA1; and roughly 450 for DPB1. To study patterns of TCR occurrence, a later analysis re-analyzed previously published TCR beta repertoires from 700 or so donors and added high-resolution HLA genotyping. The study aimed to test whether cataloging public T cell receptors could reveal signatures of past pathogen exposure. To predict cytomegalovirus infection status, the study brought together high-throughput TCR immunosequencing, statistical association of individual TCRs with disease status, and machine learning. Approximately 330 gigabases of sequencing data and roughly 80 million unique TCR sequences made up an early release that covered around 640 HLA-typed donors. HLA typing covered class I and class II loci at four-digit resolution. Along with the roughly 700-subject first cohort, a separate validation cohort of over a hundred different subjects was used. To decide whether each TCR beta V gene segment behaved as functional or pseudogenic, an earlier analysis of several hundred of the donors relied on high-throughput TCR beta sequencing. All discovery cohort repertoires had been generated using a single sequencing platform. The T cell repertoires of several hundred subjects were profiled by immunosequencing and related to cytomegalovirus serostatus. The study at large found these results: Because some donors lacked HLA typing at each locus, the association tests relied only on the typed subset. A cluster of highly shared sequence variants was judged likely to represent a technical artifact of the sequencing pipeline. Compared with equally common non-associated chains, HLA-associated TCR beta chains in a later analysis were more clonally expanded and had lower generation probabilities. A few of the identified cytomegalovirus-associated TCR beta chains were confirmed in vitro to be specific for cytomegalovirus antigens. Assigning TCR associations to individual alleles was difficult when HLA alleles, especially DR and DQ, strongly co-occurred. Across donors, most TCR sequences were observed very rarely, whereas some public TCRs were present in many individuals. The only immune exposure information available for the cohort was CMV serostatus. The 87-base-pair reads could not distinguish some IMGT-functional V segments, including TRBV6-2 and TRBV6-3, so those segments were excluded. In a later analysis, several top co-occurrence clusters were reported to appear linked to parvovirus B19, influenza, CMV and Epstein-Barr virus. The presence/absence analyses assumed that sequencing depth was roughly uniform across donors, and that assumption may not be true. Cytomegalovirus status was reported to be diagnosed by the classifier with high specificity and sensitivity in both the original and validation cohorts. The study listed 150 to 200 TCR beta chains as associated with cytomegalovirus. In a later analysis, some 17,000 TCR beta sequences were associated with specific HLA alleles at a false discovery rate of 0.05. In an earlier analysis of 587 of the donors, most TCR beta V segments appeared in productive rearrangements about 90% or about 30% of the time, broadly matching IMGT annotations. According to a later analysis, TCR association rates differed among HLA loci, with DRB1 alleles showing the most associated TCRs and HLA-C alleles showing the fewest. The earlier analysis of around 600 of the donors excluded roughly 16 rarely observed V segments, including chromosome 9 orphons, because counts were too low. An association between a missense DCLRE1C variant and V-gene and J-gene trimming of TCR beta chains was found in a later genetic analysis and replicated in an independent cohort. Only TCR beta chains were sequenced in this cohort, and the absence of alpha or paired-chain data limited detectable features. According to a later analysis, most CMV-associated TCR beta chains appeared to be HLA-restricted, and the HLA associations seemed to be driven largely by CMV exposure. Correlated functional status among segregating V segments might reflect linkage disequilibrium, but an unknown experimental factor could not be ruled out. A further reported finding was that TCR beta sequences accurately predicted the HLA-A and HLA-B alleles for most subjects in the first cohort. Compared with the approximately 670-donor mean, donors in an Asian-associated ancestry cluster had fewer N-insertions in productive TCRs, according to a later genetic analysis. According to the authors, the approach could potentially be generalized to other disease states and immunological phenotypes.

Receptor amplification or capture employed the immunoSEQ multiplex PCR assay. The multiplex PCR relied on a mix of 60 forward primers for TCR Vbeta segments and 13 reverse primers for TCR Jbeta segments. The CDR3 region of rearranged TCR beta genes was amplified from genomic DNA by a multiplex PCR assay. The Illumina HiSeq System was used to sequence the amplified TCR beta libraries as 87-base-pair reads. Per the authors' processing: A later analysis tallied around 80 million unique TCR beta chains across the 700 or so repertoires, and roughly 11 million of those chains were shared by two or more donors. A nearest-neighbor algorithm error-corrected the raw reads and collapsed the reads into unique sequences, merging closely related sequences to remove PCR and sequencing errors. Alignment of CDR3 sequences to IMGT reference sequences was used to assign V, D and J gene segments. For a sequence to be retained, a match of at least six nucleotides to both a V gene segment and a J gene segment was required. A rearrangement counted as productive if the CDR3 had no stop codons and remained in frame with V and J, and every other rearrangement counted as non-productive. Following IMGT convention, CDR3 was defined as the stretch from the second conserved V-encoded cysteine to the conserved J-encoded phenylalanine. In an earlier analysis of 500 to 650 of the donors, sequences lacking an unambiguous match to a single V gene segment were excluded. An earlier analysis of 587 of the donors called V segments functional above 56.7% productive rearrangements and segregating when the between-donor standard deviation exceeded 5%. A statistical classification framework was built to diagnose cytomegalovirus status from the catalog of TCR beta chain sequences. A later analysis assigned V and J genes by comparing TCR nucleotide sequences with IMGT/GENE-DB human TR gene sequences. The TCRdist pipeline was used in a later analysis to assign CDR3 sequences and most-parsimonious VDJ recombination scenarios. In a later analysis, each TCR beta chain was defined by its CDR3 amino acid sequence together with its V-gene family, and reads lacking a unique V-gene family were excluded. In a later analysis, fewer than 650 highly shared, low-generation-probability nucleotide sequences were removed to address suspected cross-contamination and a sequencing artifact. In a later analysis, a clonal expansion index was calculated for each public chain from normalized within-repertoire ranks of inferred template counts. In a later analysis, generation probabilities were computed using a VDJ recombination model fitted to out-of-frame rearrangements, and the results were checked against IGoR. A later analysis scored TCR-TCR, TCR-HLA and TCR-CMV co-occurrence with hypergeometric tests, applying a repertoire-size bias correction to TCR pairs. To estimate false discovery rates, a later analysis permuted the HLA or CMV assignments 20 times. In a later analysis, co-occurring TCRs were grouped using DBSCAN, and TCRdist sequence similarity was added for clustering within HLA-allele-positive subsets. Co-occurrence clustering excluded repertoires with fewer than 30,000 or more than 120,000 public chains, plus five with anomalous nucleotide sharing. TCRdb's version of the immuneACCESS table is confined to in-frame rearrangements and falls short of the full clone set. An unresolved V gene accounts for under half of the shortfall where checked; the remainder is of unknown origin. That table supplies the V and J calls and clone size; D and trimming were determined from the DNA. Recorded for this sample are about 190,000 clones; more than 75% of them occurred a single time. The ten largest clones take up about 0.8% of the sample.

The cohort consisted of 650 to 700 healthy bone marrow donors. At the time of sampling, every cohort member was nominally healthy, though immune exposures that went unrecorded were likely present. The donor was CMV seronegative and belonged to the group of 352 seronegative cohort members. A peripheral blood sample was provided by each donor, and peripheral blood mononuclear cells were used for TCR beta sequencing. The Qiagen DNeasy Blood Extraction Kit was used to extract genomic DNA from the blood cell samples. Between the V and J ends, shortened by 1 base and 8 bases respectively, the junction contains 14 bases. Including the terminal cysteine and phenylalanine, the CDR3 comprises 15 residues. Here the CDR3 DNA is all that survives: 45 bases in frame from base 1. Via the germline V gene, CDR1 is SGHAT and CDR2 FQNNGV. A note on this clone: Its antigen remains undetermined. Per-base qualities were not stored, and no clone one base away is much larger.

Sequencing used PBMCs. The TCR originated in a woman aged 18-29 years in good health and CMV-seronegative. In this chain, TRBV11-2 is recombined with TRBJ1-4; TRBD1 is perhaps the D gene, given 5 matching bases. The DNA sequence is given as TGTGCCAGCAGCTTAGTTCTCCAGGGATCAGAAAAACTGTTTTTT. Its product reads: CASSLVLQGSEKLFF. The CDR3 plus the reference TRBV11-2 and TRBJ1-4 genes for the other parts give the full variable domain: EAGVAQSPRYKIIEKRQSVAFWCNPISGHATLYWYQQILGQGPKLLIQFQNNGVVDDSQLPKDRFSAERLKGVDSTLKIQPAKLEDSAVYLCASSLVLQGSEKLFFGSGTQLSVL.